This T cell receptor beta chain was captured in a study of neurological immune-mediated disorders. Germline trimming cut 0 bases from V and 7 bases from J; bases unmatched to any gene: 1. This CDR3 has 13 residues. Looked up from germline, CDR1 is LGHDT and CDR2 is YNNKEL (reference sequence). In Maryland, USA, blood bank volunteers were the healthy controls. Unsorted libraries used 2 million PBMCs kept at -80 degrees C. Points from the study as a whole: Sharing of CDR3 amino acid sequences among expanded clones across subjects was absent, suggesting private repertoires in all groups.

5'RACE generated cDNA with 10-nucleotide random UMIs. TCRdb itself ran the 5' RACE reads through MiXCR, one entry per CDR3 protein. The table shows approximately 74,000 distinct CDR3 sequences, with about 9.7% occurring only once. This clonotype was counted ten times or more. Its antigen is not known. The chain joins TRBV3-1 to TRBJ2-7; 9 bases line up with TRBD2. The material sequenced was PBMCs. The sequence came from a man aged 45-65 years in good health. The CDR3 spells CASSQELAGEQYF. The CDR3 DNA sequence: TGTGCCAGCAGCCAAGAGCTAGCGGGGGAGCAGTACTTC.